This T cell receptor (beta chain) was retrieved from a study of cytotoxic CD8 clonotypes in ibrutinib-treated CLL. As for the study in general: Response samples were taken after a median of approximately 13 months on treatment, range 6 to 36. When averaged across all of the samples, the counts came to approximately 280,000 productive templates and 80,000 to 100,000 productive rearrangements. Study observations and caveats: Stable or contracted on treatment, public clonotypes were also uncommon. A rise in clonality was seen at ibrutinib response, and a fall back toward baseline was seen at progression.

Trimming took off 4 bases at V and 2 bases at J, with 10 bases between the two ends. Germline V gives CDR1 SQVTM, CDR2 ANQGSEA. The CDR3 is 13 amino acids. TCRdb's copy holds only in-frame clones and misses some; the assay was immunoSEQ multiplex PCR. The sample lists approximately 140,000 clones, around 93% occurring once. To note about this clone: Its matching antigen is unknown.

The TCR comes from a human donor with chronic lymphocytic leukemia. The V and J genes are TRBV29-1 and TRBJ2-3; tentative D call: TRBD1 (5 bases). Material: PBMCs, obtained after 12 months of ibrutinib treatment. In DNA, the CDR3 is TGCAGCGTTGCCAGGGATTTCACAGATACGCAGTATTTT. Its protein product is CSVARDFTDTQYF.